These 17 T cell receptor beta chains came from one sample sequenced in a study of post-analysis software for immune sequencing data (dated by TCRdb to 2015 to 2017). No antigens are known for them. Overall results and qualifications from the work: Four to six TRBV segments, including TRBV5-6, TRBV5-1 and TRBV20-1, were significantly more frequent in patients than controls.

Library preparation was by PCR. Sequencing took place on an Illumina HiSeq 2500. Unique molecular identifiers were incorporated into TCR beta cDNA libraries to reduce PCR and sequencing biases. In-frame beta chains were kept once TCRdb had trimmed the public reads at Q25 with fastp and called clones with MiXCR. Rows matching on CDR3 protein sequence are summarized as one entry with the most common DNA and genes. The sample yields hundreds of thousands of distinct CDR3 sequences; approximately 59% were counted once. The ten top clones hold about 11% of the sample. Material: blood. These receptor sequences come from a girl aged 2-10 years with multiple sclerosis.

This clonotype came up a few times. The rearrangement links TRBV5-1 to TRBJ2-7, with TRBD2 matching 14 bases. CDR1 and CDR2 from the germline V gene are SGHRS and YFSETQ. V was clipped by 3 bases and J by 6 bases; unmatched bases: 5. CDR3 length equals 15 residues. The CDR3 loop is CASSWGLAGVAEQYF. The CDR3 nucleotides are TGCGCCAGCAGCTGGGGACTAGCGGGAGTAGCCGAGCAGTACTTC.

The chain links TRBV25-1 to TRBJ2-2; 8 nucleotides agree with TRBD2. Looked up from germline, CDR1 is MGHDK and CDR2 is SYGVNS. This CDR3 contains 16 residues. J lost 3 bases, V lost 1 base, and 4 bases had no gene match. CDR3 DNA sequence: TGTGCCAGCAGTGAATCGGGAGGGCGAGACACCGGGGAGCTGTTTTTT. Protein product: CASSESGGRDTGELFF. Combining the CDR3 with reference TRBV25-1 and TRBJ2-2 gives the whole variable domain EADIYQTPRYLVIGTGKKITLECSQTMGHDKMYWYQQDPGMELHLIHYSYGVNSTEKGDLSSESTVSRIRTEHFPLTLESARPSHTSQYLCASSESGGRDTGELFFGEGSRLTVL.

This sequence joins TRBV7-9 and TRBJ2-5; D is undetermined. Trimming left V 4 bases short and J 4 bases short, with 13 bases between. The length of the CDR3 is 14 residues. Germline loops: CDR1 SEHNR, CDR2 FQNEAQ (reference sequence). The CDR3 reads CASSSRLLSETQYF. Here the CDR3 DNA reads TGTGCCAGCAGCTCTCGACTGCTCTCAGAGACCCAGTACTTC. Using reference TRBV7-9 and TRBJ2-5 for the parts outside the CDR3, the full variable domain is DTGVSQNPRHKITKRGQNVTFRCDPISEHNRLYWYRQTLGQGPEFLTYFQNEAQLEKSRLLSDRFSAERPKGSFSTLEIQRTEQGDSAMYLCASSSRLLSETQYFGPGTRLLVL.

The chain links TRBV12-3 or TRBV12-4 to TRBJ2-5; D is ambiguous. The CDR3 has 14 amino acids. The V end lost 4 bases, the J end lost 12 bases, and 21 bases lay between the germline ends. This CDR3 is CASSWSIDALKEYF. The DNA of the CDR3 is TGTGCCAGCAGTTGGAGTATAGACGCGTTGAAAGAGTACTTC.

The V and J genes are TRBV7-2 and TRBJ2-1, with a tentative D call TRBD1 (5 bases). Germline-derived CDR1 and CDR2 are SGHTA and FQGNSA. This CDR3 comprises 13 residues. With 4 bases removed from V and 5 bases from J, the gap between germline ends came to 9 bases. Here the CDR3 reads CASSSQTDNEQFF. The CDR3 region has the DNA TGTGCCAGCAGCTCCCAGACAGACAATGAGCAGTTCTTC.

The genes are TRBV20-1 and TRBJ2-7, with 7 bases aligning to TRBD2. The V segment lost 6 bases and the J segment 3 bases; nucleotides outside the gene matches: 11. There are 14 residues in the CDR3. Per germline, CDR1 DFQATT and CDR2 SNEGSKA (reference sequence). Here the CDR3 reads CSALQVAGDYEQYF. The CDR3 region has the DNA TGCAGTGCCCTCCAGGTTGCGGGAGACTACGAGCAGTACTTC.

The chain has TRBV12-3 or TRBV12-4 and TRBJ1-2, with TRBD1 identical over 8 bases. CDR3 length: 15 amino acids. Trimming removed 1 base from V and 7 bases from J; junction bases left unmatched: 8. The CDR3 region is CASSLVSGGSRGYTF. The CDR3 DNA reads TGTGCCAGCAGTTTAGTGTCAGGGGGCTCGCGTGGCTACACCTTC.

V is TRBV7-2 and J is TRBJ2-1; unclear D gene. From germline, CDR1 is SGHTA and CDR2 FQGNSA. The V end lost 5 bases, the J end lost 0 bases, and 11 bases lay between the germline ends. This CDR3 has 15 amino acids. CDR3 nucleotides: TGTGCCAGCAGCCCCCCGGATTTCTCCTACAATGAGCAGTTCTTC. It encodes CASSPPDFSYNEQFF.

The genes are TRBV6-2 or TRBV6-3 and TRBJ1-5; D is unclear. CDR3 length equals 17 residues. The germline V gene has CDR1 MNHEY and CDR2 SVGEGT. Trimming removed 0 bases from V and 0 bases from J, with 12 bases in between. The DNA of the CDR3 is TGTGCCAGCAGTTACTCCCGAGACATTTTTAGCAATCAGCCCCAGCATTTT. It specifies CASSYSRDIFSNQPQHF.

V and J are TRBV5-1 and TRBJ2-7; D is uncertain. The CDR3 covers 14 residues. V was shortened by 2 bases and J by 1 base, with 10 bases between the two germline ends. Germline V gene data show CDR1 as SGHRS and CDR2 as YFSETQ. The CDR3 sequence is CASSLLDGSYEQYF. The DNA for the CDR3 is TGCGCCAGCAGCTTACTGGACGGATCCTACGAGCAGTACTTC. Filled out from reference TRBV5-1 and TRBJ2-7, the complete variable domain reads KAGVTQTPRYLIKTRGQQVTLSCSPISGHRSVSWYQQTPGQGLQFLFEYFSETQRNKGNFPGRFSGRQFSNSRSEMNVSTLELGDSALYLCASSLLDGSYEQYFGPGTRLTVT.

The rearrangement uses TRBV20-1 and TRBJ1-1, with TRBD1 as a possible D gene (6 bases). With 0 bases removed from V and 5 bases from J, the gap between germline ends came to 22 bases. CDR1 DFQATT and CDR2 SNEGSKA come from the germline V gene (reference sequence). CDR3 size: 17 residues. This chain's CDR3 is CSARDPVGVTGRTEAFF. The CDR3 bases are TGCAGTGCTAGAGATCCTGTGGGGGTTACAGGGAGGACTGAAGCTTTCTTT.

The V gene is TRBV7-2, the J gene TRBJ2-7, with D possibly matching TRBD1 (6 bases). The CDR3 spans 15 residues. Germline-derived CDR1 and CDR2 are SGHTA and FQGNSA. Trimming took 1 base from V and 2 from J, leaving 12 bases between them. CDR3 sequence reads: CASSLEQGTTYEQYF. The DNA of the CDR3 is TGTGCCAGCAGCTTAGAACAGGGCACTACCTACGAGCAGTACTTC.

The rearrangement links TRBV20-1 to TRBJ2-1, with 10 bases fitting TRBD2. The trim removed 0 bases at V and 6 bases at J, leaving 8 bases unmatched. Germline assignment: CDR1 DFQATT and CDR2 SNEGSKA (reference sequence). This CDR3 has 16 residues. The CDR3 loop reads CSARDVLAGATNEQFF. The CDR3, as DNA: TGCAGTGCTAGAGACGTTCTAGCGGGGGCGACCAATGAGCAGTTCTTC.

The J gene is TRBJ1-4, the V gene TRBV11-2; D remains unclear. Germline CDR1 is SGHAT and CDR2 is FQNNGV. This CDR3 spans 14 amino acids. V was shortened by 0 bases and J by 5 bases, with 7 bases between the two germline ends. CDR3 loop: CASSLDRLNEKLFF. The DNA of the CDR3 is TGTGCCAGCAGCTTAGACAGGCTGAATGAAAAACTGTTTTTT.

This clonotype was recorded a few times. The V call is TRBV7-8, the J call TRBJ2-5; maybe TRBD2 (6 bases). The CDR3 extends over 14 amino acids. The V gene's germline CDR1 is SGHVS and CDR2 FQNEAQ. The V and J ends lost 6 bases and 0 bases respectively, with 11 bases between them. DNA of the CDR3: TGTGCCAGCAGAACGCTAGCGTACCAAGAGACCCAGTACTTC. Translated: CASRTLAYQETQYF.

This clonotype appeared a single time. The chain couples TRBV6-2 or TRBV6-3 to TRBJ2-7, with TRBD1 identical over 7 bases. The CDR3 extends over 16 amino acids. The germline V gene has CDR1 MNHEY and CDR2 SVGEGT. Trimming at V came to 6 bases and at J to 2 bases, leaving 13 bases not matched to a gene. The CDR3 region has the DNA TGTGCCAGCAGCCTACCTCAGGGGGAAGTACCCTACGAGCAGTACTTC. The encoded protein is CASSLPQGEVPYEQYF.

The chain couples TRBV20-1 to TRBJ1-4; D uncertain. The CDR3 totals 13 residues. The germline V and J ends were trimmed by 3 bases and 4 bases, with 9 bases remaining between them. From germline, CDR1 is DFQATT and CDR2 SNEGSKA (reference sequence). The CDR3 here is CSASISINEKLFF. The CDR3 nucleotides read TGCAGTGCTAGTATCAGTATTAATGAAAAACTGTTTTTT.